Below, one T cell receptor (beta chain) is given with its context. Its antigen is unknown. The data belong to a study of T cell responses to AZD1222 COVID-19 vaccine. Study-wide points: Unmutated variant regions reportedly attract nearly half of all spike-specific TCRs.

Between the trimmed V and J ends, which lost 4 bases and 4 bases, there was a span of 12 bases. Germline CDR1 reads SGDLS; CDR2 reads YYNGEE. The CDR3 consists of 13 residues. Libraries were prepared by immunoSEQ multiplex PCR; TCRdb keeps only in-frame clonotypes and omits some of them. The repertoire consists of about 110,000 clones, with approximately 88% occurring once and the leading ten covering roughly 12%. The specimen was peripheral blood, collected on day 0 of MenACWY control vaccination. This sequence joins TRBV9 and TRBJ2-7, with a possible D match to TRBD2 (6 bases). This TCR came from an adult in good health. The CDR3 sequence is CASSLGTPYEQYF. Here the CDR3 DNA reads TGTGCCAGCAGCCTCGGGACTCCATACGAGCAGTACTTC. Filled out from reference TRBV9 and TRBJ2-7, the complete variable domain reads DSGVTQTPKHLITATGQRVTLRCSPRSGDLSVYWYQQSLDQGLQFLIQYYNGEERAKGNILERFSAQQFPDLHSELNLSSLELGDSALYFCASSLGTPYEQYFGPGTRLTVT.